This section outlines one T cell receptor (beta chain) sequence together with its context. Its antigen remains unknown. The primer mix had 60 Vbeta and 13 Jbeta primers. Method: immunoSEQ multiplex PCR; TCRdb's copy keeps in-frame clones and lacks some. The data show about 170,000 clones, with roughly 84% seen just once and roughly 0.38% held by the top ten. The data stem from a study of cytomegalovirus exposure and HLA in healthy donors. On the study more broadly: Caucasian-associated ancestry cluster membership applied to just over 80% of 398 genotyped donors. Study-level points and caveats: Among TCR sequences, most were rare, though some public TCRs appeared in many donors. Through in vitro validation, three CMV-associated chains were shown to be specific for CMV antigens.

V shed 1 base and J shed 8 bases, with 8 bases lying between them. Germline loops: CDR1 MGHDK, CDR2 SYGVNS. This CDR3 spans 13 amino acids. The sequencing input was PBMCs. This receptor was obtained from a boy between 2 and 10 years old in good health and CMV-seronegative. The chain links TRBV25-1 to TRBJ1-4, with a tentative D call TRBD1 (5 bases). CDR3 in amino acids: CASSELGAEKLFF. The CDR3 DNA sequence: TGTGCCAGCAGTGAATTAGGGGCGGAAAAACTGTTTTTT.